This entry lists 5 T cell receptor beta chains sequenced from one sample in a study of blood T cell repertoires in COVID-19. This table comes from immunoSEQ multiplex PCR, and its TCRdb copy is limited to in-frame clones, with some not included. This sample yields approximately 430,000 clones, of which 86% are seen a single time; approximately 1.4% belongs to the top ten. Specimen: peripheral blood. These TCRs come from a woman between 25 and 40 years old with active or convalescent COVID-19.

The V gene is TRBV5-1, the J gene TRBJ2-5; no firm D call. The ends were cut back, 0 bases at V and 2 bases at J, with 8 bases in the middle. The CDR3 is 14 residues long. Germline V CDR1 and CDR2: SGHRS, YFSETQ. The CDR3 loop is CASSLEGVQETQYF. Written as DNA, the CDR3 is TGCGCCAGCAGCTTGGAAGGAGTTCAAGAGACCCAGTACTTC.

The chain has TRBV5-1 and TRBJ2-7; 10 nucleotides agree with TRBD1. CDR1 is SGHRS, CDR2 YFSETQ, per germline. V lost 3 bases, J lost 4 bases, and 7 bases stayed unmatched. The CDR3 contains 15 residues. CDR3 loop: CASSSPDRGLYEQYF. The CDR3 bases are TGCGCCAGCAGCTCCCCCGACAGGGGGCTATACGAGCAGTACTTC.

The chain carries TRBV24-1 and TRBJ1-3, with TRBD1 matching 8 bases. V lost 9 bases and J lost 2; bases outside the gene matches: 11. Per the germline V gene, CDR1 is KGHDR and CDR2 is SFDVKD. The CDR3 is 16 amino acids. The DNA for the CDR3 is TGTGCCACCGCTCATAGGACAGGGTTTGCTGGAAACACCATATATTTT. It codes for CATAHRTGFAGNTIYF.

The rearrangement uses TRBV10-2 and TRBJ2-1, with 13 bases aligning to TRBD2. V lost 10 bases, J lost 7 bases, and 7 bases stayed unmatched. CDR3 length: 14 residues. CDR1 WSHSY and CDR2 SAAADI come from the germline V gene. The CDR3 is CATRLAGGGNEQFF. For the CDR3, the DNA is TGCGCCACCCGACTAGCGGGGGGAGGGAATGAGCAGTTCTTC.

This sequence joins TRBV2 and TRBJ2-7; D is perhaps TRBD2 (5 bases). Germline V gene lookup returns CDR1 SNHLY and CDR2 FYNNEI. The CDR3 spans 13 residues. V was shortened by 6 bases and J by 2 bases, with 11 bases between the two germline ends. The CDR3 is CASSGLRTYEQYF. CDR3 bases: TGTGCCAGCAGCGGACTGAGAACCTACGAGCAGTACTTC. Based on the CDR3 plus reference TRBV2 and TRBJ2-7, the full variable domain is EPEVTQTPSHQVTQMGQEVILRCVPISNHLYFYWYRQILGQKVEFLVSFYNNEISEKSEIFDDQFSVERPDGSNFTLKIRSTKLEDSAMYFCASSGLRTYEQYFGPGTRLTVT.